The 8 T cell receptor beta chains given below trace back to one sample, sequenced in a study of blood T cell repertoires in COVID-19 (dated by TCRdb to about 2020). The library was produced with the immunoSEQ multiplex PCR assay. TCRdb obtained this table from immuneACCESS and retained in-frame rearrangements with V and J assigned. These tables miss some clones; where compared with another copy, unresolved V genes account for less than half of the shortfall, and the remainder is unexplained. The sample data list over 400,000 clones, and 85% to 90% of these were observed just once. The leading ten clones occupy under 8.5% of the sample. Sequencing used peripheral blood. These receptor sequences come from a woman between 45 and 65 years old with COVID-19, enrolled during active disease.

This rearrangement joins TRBV6-5 to TRBJ1-1; a possible D gene is TRBD1 (6 bases). Trimming cost V 6 bases and J 2 bases, with 16 bases left between them. Germline V gene sequence: CDR1 MNHEY, CDR2 SVGAGI. The CDR3 is 15 residues long. The CDR3 sequence is CASRPIRGRNTEAFF. The CDR3 bases are TGTGCCAGCAGGCCAATTAGGGGGAGAAACACTGAAGCTTTCTTT.

This clone was detected once. The chain carries TRBV6-5 and TRBJ1-1, with TRBD1 matching over 8 bases. Germline CDR1 and CDR2: MNHEY and SVGAGI. This CDR3 has 13 amino acids. V shed 10 bases, J shed 1 base, and the junction held 5 bases outside the gene matches. The CDR3 DNA sequence: TGTGCCATCCTCAGGGGGCGGAACACTGAAGCTTTCTTT. Its protein product is CAILRGRNTEAFF.

This chain connects TRBV6-5 to TRBJ1-4, with TRBD1 matching 11 bases. V lost 6 bases and J lost 7; bases outside the gene matches: 7. CDR3 length: 15 residues. In germline, CDR1 is MNHEY, CDR2 SVGAGI. CDR3 coding DNA: TGTGCCAGCAGGCCCCGGGACAGGGGGTTTGAAAAACTGTTTTTT. Protein product: CASRPRDRGFEKLFF.

This chain uses TRBV6-1 with TRBJ2-1; 8 bases line up with TRBD2. Germline loops: CDR1 MNHNS, CDR2 SASEGT. The CDR3 extends over 14 amino acids. V lost 3 bases, J lost 7 bases, and 5 bases stayed unmatched. CDR3 DNA: TGTGCCAGCAGTGATTCCGGGAGGGGAAATGAGCAGTTCTTC. Its protein product is CASSDSGRGNEQFF.

V is TRBV28 and J is TRBJ2-7, with no clear D. This CDR3 comprises 15 residues. The V end lost 6 bases, the J end lost 0 bases, and 15 bases lay between the germline ends. CDR1 and CDR2 (germline): MDHEN, SYDVKM. The CDR3 coding sequence is TGTGCCAGCAGCTCATCTAGAACGGGCTCCTACGAGCAGTACTTC. It specifies CASSSSRTGSYEQYF.

The V call is TRBV3-1 (or the pseudogene TRBV3-2), the J call TRBJ1-1; 9 bases match TRBD1. CDR1 is LGHDT and CDR2 is YNNKEL in the germline V gene (reference sequence). This CDR3 spans 15 amino acids. J gave up 6 bases and V 7 bases, and 12 bases lay outside the gene matches. The CDR3 is CASTPWRTGDAEAFF. The CDR3 DNA is TGTGCCAGCACCCCATGGAGGACAGGGGACGCTGAAGCTTTCTTT.

This rearrangement joins TRBV6-5 to TRBJ1-2; D call uncertain. This CDR3 has 11 residues. Germline CDR1 and CDR2: MNHEY and SVGAGI. Trimming removed 4 bases from V and 8 bases from J, with 8 bases in between. The CDR3 protein is CASSFNGGYTF. Here the CDR3 DNA reads TGTGCCAGCAGTTTTAACGGGGGCTACACCTTC.

The rearrangement joins TRBV5-1 to TRBJ2-3; TRBD1 agrees at 8 bases. V dropped 0 bases and J dropped 0; count of bases not matched to a gene: 3. Germline CDR1 SGHRS, CDR2 YFSETQ. CDR3 length: 16 amino acids. The CDR3 DNA reads as TGCGCCAGCAGCTTGGGGACAGGGCCTAGCACAGATACGCAGTATTTT. It translates to CASSLGTGPSTDTQYF.